This T cell receptor beta chain was obtained from a study of OX40 agonist ivuxolimab in advanced cancers. On the study more broadly: The eligibility criteria allowed prior anti-PD-1, anti-PD-L1 or anti-CTLA-4 therapy, and 30% to 45% had some.

This clone was observed a single time. Antigen specificity is unknown. Sequencing used immunoSEQ multiplex PCR; TCRdb keeps in-frame clones, though not all of them. The table shows some 70,000 clones, with roughly nine tenths occurring only once. The study's findings and limits: Still undetermined is the antigen specificity of the expanded peripheral T cells.

This CDR3 comprises 15 residues. Germline CDR1 reads SEHNR; CDR2 reads FQNEAQ (reference sequence). J was trimmed by 5 bases and V by 5 bases; bases with no gene match: 9. This rearrangement joins TRBV7-9 to TRBJ2-5; 9 nucleotides agree with TRBD2. The clonotype comes from an adult with an advanced solid tumor such as melanoma, head and neck, liver or kidney cancer. This specimen consisted of CD4+ or CD8+ T cells sorted from blood, obtained in a trial of the OX40 agonist ivuxolimab. CDR3 nucleotides: TGTGCCAGCAGCGCCCGGGGGGGACTAGCTGAGACCCAGTACTTC. It yields the protein CASSARGGLAETQYF.